The entry that follows covers one TCR beta chain sequence. The antigen remains undetermined. The data originate from a study of shared clonotypes between healthy human individuals. Findings and limits, study-wide: The researchers took only blood, and tissue repertoires probably look different. Among non-shared clonotypes, generation probabilities were lower than among those shared by all four donors.

The length of the CDR3 is 16 residues. The trim removed 8 bases at V and 0 bases at J, leaving 8 bases unmatched. Germline lookup yields CDR1 SEHNR and CDR2 FQNEAQ (reference sequence). Replicate PCRs run on sorted subsets employed 200 ng DNA, some 33,000 T cell genomes. Authors' analysis steps: From ImmunoSEQ came sequences covering only the junction and carrying no quality scores, so filtering differed. Assay used: immunoSEQ multiplex PCR; TCRdb lists only in-frame clones, some missing. The V and J calls and the clone size are those of that table, but D and trimming were determined from the DNA. This sample has approximately 810,000 clones, with 80% to 95% found just once. CD45RO negativity and positive selection for CCR7 defined naive CD8 cells, a population that excluded terminally differentiated effector memory CD45RA+ cells.

The chain links TRBV7-9 to TRBJ2-3; 10 positions match TRBD2. This TCR was sampled from a man aged 30 to 45 in good health. The sample taken for sequencing was naive CD8+ T cells sorted from blood. CDR3 nucleotides: TGTGCCAGCTCGTCTGGACTAGCGGTTAGCACAGATACGCAGTATTTT. This translates into CASSSGLAVSTDTQYF.